This TCR beta chain was sequenced in a study of shared clonotypes between healthy human individuals. The CDR3 covers 15 residues. With 3 bases clipped from V and 1 base from J, the junction kept 6 bases outside the gene matches. CDR1 is LNHDA, CDR2 SQIVND, per germline (reference sequence). The table came from immunoSEQ multiplex PCR; TCRdb's copy has only in-frame clones and leaves some out. Among fewer than 1 million clones listed, approximately 96% were seen once. Comment on this clone: What it binds is not known.

Study results and limitations: Naive CD4 clonotypes overlapped across a few donors at about 5.3%.

Naive CD8 populations comprised CD45RO-negative cells positively selected for CCR7, excluding terminally differentiated effector memory CD45RA+ cells. Source material: naive CD8+ T cells sorted from blood. The source of this sequence is a young man in good health. The chain employs TRBV19 and TRBJ2-7; TRBD1 agrees at 7 bases. In nucleotides, the CDR3 is TGTGCCAGTAGTATCGTACCGGGACAGTCCTACGAGCAGTACTTC. Translation: CASSIVPGQSYEQYF.